This T cell receptor (beta chain) was profiled in a study of shared clonotypes between healthy human individuals (dated by TCRdb to 2018 to 2020). Context from the whole study: The cohort included three men and a couple of women between 18 and 49 years of age. For each donor, CD4 naive and CD4 memory were each run on three plates, CD8 naive on two plates, and CD8 memory on one plate. The study deeply sequenced blood TCR repertoires of several healthy adults to estimate repertoire size and the extent of clonotype sharing between individuals. Libraries were prepared and TCR repertoires were sequenced by different laboratories using diverse techniques, in order to increase sequencing depth and limit assay-specific biases. Leukapheresis yielded between about 0.8 and 9.5 billion PBMCs per donor.

The donors were healthy, HIV-negative adults with no recently reported acute infections or vaccinations. Only Caucasian adults living in Nashville, Tennessee, USA were represented among the donors. CD4+ T cells were enriched by magnetic negative selection; naive cells were then positively selected on CD45RA, and the negative fraction formed the memory subset. Blood was collected by leukapheresis, and PBMCs were isolated by Ficoll-Histopaque density gradient centrifugation and then cryopreserved in liquid nitrogen vapor phase. Analytical flow cytometry was used to check the purity and quantity of every magnetically sorted T cell population. Genomic DNA was isolated from every sorted fraction and measured by UV absorbance on a Nanodrop 2000c. General conclusions and limits of the study: Clonotypes shared by all four sorted-subset donors showed higher generation probabilities than non-shared clonotypes. Sampling was limited to blood, and TCR repertoires in tissue likely differ from TCR repertoires in blood. Incomplete sequencing was indicated by rarefaction of sorted-subset datasets, despite the large sequencing depth. Sharing across four donors was observed for approximately 5% of naive CD4, over 3% of naive CD8, 2% to 2.5% of memory CD4, and around 0.44% of memory CD8 clonotypes. Estimated clonotype richness was generally larger for naive than for memory subsets. Because the study included a small number of donors, the genetic and exposure-history diversity represented was limited. Pairwise subsampling led to the expectation that sequencing depth would affect the degree of clonotype sharing among donors.

TCR CDR3 regions were amplified from genomic DNA by multiplex PCR using the deep immunoSEQ assay. Genomic DNA extracted from each cell subset was distributed evenly over all wells of several immunoSEQ 96-well plates, and each plate served as one replicate. For sorted subsets, about 200 ng genomic DNA, equal to about 30,000 T cell genomes, was loaded into each replicate PCR. Purified libraries were quantified with a Qubit 3.0 fluorometer, sized on a Bioanalyzer 2100, and re-quantified with the KAPA Library Quantification kit. Every immunoSEQ 96-well plate was sequenced on a separate single-read 150-cycle Illumina NextSeq 550 flow cell. As for how the authors treated the data: Because the immunoSEQ output included only junctional sequences and no quality scores, the filtering could not be the same as the filtering used for full-length reads. To assign V/J genes and CDR3, sequences were annotated using PyIR, a Python wrapper for IgBLAST v1.9, with IMGT germline references. Any read was removed if the V/J assignment was weak (E-value above 1e-6), the CDR3 was missing, or the read contained stop codons, out-of-frame junctions, or ambiguous translated residues. V3J clonotypes were defined as sequences sharing the same inferred V gene, J gene, and CDR3 amino acid sequence. Percentage overlap between repertoires was computed as shared unique clonotypes divided by the size of the smaller repertoire. Three approaches were used to assess repertoire richness: RTK rarefaction, the Chao1 estimator, and Recon v2.1 estimates of unobserved clonotypes. OLGA was used to compute generation probabilities for all TCRbeta clonotypes that the gDNA method yielded from a few donors. Held by TCRdb, this immuneACCESS table contains in-frame sequences only and omits some clones. Under half of the omission traces to an unresolved V gene where checked; the cause of the rest is unknown. V, J and clone size reflect that table, while D and trimming were determined from the DNA. The sample table lists hundreds of thousands of clones, less than 85% of them with a count of one. Under 2% of the sample is taken by the ten largest.

Note on this clone: Its antigen specificity is not known. The sample holds no much larger clone one base away, and base qualities are not on file.

The sequenced sample consisted of memory CD4+ T cells sorted from blood. The cell subset or site tag for this specimen amounts to: CD45RA-negative fraction. The origin of this receptor is a woman in her 30s in good health.

The nucleotide sequence reads TGCGCCAGCAGCTTTTCTCCAGCGATCACCTACGAGCAGTACTTC. Translated, this is CASSFSPAITYEQYF. The V gene is TRBV5-1 and the J gene is TRBJ2-7; too little of a D gene remains to name it. From cysteine to phenylalanine, the CDR3 is 15 amino acids long. This entry keeps only the CDR3 DNA: 45 bases, framed from base 1. CDR1 and CDR2 are read off the germline V gene as SGHRS and YFSETQ. V drops 2 bases and J drops 2 bases, leaving 14 bases in between.